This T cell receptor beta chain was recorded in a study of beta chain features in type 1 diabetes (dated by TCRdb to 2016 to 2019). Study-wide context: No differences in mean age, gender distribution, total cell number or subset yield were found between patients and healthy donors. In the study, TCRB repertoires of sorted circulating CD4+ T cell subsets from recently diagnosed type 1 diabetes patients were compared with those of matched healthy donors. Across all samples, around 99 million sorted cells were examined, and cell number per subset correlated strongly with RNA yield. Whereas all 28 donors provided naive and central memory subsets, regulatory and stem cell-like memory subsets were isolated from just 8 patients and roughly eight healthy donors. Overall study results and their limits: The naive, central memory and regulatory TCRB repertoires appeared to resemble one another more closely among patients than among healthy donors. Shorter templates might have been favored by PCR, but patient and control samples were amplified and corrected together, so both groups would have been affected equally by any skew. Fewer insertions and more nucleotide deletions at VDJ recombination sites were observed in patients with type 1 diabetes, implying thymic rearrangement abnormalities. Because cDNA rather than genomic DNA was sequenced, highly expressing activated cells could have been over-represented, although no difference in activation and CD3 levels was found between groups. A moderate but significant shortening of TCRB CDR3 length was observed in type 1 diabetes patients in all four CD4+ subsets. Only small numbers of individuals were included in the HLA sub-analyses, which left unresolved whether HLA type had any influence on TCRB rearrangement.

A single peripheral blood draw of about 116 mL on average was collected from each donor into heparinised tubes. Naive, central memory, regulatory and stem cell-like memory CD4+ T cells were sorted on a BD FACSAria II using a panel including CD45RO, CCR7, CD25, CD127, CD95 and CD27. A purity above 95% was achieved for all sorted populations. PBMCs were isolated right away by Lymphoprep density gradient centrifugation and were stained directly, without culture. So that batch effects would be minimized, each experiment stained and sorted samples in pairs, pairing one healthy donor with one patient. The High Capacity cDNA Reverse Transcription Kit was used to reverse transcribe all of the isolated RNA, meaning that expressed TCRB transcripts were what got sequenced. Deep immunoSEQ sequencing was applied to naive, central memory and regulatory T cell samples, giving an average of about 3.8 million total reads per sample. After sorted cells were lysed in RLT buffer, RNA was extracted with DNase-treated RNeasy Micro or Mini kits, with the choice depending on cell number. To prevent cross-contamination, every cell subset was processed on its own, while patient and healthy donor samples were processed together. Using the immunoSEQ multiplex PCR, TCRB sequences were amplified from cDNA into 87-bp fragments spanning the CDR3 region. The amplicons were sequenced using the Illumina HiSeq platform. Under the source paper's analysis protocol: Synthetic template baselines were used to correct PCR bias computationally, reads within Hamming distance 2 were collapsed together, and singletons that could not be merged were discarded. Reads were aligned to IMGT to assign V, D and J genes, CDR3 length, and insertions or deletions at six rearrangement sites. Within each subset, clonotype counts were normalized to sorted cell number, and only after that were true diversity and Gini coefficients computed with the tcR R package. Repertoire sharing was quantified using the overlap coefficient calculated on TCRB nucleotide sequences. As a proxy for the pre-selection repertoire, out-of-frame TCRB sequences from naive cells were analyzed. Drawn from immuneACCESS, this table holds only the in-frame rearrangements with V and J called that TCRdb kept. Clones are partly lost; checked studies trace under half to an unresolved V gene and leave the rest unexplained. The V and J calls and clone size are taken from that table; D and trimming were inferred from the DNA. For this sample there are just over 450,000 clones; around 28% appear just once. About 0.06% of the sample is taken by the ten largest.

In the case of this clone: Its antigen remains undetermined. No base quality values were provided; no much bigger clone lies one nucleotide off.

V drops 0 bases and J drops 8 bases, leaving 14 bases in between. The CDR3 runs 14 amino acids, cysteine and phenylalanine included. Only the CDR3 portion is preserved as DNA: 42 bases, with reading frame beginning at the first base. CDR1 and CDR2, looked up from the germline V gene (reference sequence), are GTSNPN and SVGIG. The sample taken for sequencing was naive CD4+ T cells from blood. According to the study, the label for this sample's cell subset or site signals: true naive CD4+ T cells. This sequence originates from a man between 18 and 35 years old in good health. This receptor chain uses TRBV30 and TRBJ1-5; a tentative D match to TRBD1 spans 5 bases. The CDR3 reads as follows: CAWSVSGRGEPQHF. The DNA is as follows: TGTGCCTGGAGTGTATCAGGGCGCGGAGAGCCCCAGCATTTT.